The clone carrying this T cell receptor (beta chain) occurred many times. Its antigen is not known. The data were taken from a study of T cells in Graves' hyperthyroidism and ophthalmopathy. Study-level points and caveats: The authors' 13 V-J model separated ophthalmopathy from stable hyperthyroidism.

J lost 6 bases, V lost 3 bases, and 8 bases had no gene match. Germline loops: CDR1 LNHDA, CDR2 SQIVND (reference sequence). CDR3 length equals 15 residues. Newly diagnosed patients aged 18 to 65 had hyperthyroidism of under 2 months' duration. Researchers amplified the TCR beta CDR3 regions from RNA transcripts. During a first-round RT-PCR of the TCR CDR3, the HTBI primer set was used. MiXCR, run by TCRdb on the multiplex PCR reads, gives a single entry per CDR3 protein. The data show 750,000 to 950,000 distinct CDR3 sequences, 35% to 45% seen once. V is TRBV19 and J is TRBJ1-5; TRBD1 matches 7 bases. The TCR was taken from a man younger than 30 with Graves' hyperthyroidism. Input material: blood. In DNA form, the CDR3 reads TGTGCCAGTAGTATGGGGCGGGCAGGGGGTCAGCCCCAGCATTTT. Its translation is CASSMGRAGGQPQHF.